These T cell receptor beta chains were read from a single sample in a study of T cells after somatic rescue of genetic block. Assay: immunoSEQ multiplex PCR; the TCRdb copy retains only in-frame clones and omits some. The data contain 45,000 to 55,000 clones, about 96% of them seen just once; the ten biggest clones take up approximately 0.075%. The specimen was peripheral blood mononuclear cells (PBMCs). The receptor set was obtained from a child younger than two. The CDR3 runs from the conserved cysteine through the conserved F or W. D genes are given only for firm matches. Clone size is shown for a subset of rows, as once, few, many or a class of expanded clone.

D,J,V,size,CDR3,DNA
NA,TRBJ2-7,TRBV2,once,CASRRGLADYEQYF,TGTGCCAGCAGGCGGGGGCTAGCCGACTACGAGCAGTACTTC
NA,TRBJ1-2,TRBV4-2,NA,CASSQITGRNGYTF,TGTGCCAGCAGCCAAATAACAGGGCGAAATGGCTACACCTTC
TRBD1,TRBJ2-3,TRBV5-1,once,CASSLAGQGADTQYF,TGCGCCAGCAGCTTGGCGGGACAGGGGGCAGATACGCAGTATTTT
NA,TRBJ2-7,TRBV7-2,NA,CASSLMGHAYEQYF,TGTGCCAGCAGCTTAATGGGGCATGCCTACGAGCAGTACTTC
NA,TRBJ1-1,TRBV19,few,CASSMWAGMSEAFF,TGTGCCAGTAGTATGTGGGCAGGTATGTCTGAAGCTTTCTTT
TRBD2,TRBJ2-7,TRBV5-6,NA,CASSLTRTSLSYEQYF,TGTGCCAGCAGCTTGACTAGGACTAGCCTCTCCTACGAGCAGTACTTC
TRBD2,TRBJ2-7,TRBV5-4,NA,CASKGTNPYEQYF,TGTGCCAGCAAAGGGACTAACCCCTACGAGCAGTACTTC
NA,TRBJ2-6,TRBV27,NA,CASRGSGANVLTF,TGTGCCAGCAGGGGCTCTGGGGCCAACGTCCTGACTTTC
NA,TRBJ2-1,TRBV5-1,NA,CASSRTEYNEQFF,TGCGCCAGCAGCCGTACAGAGTACAATGAGCAGTTCTTC
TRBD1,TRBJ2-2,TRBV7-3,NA,CASSLTGGVGTGELFF,TGTGCCAGCAGCTTAACAGGGGGCGTCGGCACCGGGGAGCTGTTTTTT
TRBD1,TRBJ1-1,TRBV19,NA,CASSIDSGGRTTEAFF,TGTGCCAGTAGTATAGACTCAGGGGGCCGGACGACTGAAGCTTTCTTT
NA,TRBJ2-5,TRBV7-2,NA,CASTPTGETQYF,TGTGCCAGCACCCCGACCGGGGAGACCCAGTACTTC
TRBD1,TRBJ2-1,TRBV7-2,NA,CASSLALLPGQGNNEQFF,TGTGCCAGCAGCTTAGCGCTCCTACCGGGACAGGGGAACAATGAGCAGTTCTTC
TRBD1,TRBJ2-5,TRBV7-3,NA,CASSLGAGGQETQYF,TGTGCCAGCAGCCTTGGGGCAGGGGGACAAGAGACCCAGTACTTC
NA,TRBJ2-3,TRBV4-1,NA,CASRTDPDTQYF,TGCGCCAGCAGGACGGATCCAGATACGCAGTATTTT
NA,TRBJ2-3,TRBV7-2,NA,CASSPGGLATQYF,TGTGCCAGCAGCCCAGGCGGGTTGGCTACGCAGTATTTT
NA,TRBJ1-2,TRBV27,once,CASSLSEAGGYTF,TGTGCCAGCAGTTTATCGGAGGCGGGGGGCTACACCTTC
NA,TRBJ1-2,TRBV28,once,CASSFGRAAGYTF,TGTGCCAGCAGTTTCGGCAGGGCTGCTGGCTACACCTTC
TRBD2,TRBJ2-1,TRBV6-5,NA,CASSLLAGVRNEQFF,TGTGCCAGCAGTCTACTAGCGGGAGTGCGGAATGAGCAGTTCTTC
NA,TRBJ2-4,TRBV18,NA,CASSPISLGAKNIQYF,TGTGCCAGCTCGCCTATTTCGTTGGGGGCCAAAAACATTCAGTACTTC
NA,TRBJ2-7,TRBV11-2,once,CASSFPTSYEQYF,TGTGCCAGCAGCTTTCCTACCTCCTACGAGCAGTACTTC
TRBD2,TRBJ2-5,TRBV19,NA,CASSPPLLAEEKTQYF,TGTGCCAGTAGTCCCCCCCTGCTAGCGGAGGAAAAGACCCAGTACTTC
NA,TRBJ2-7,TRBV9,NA,CASSSGAAYEQYF,TGTGCCAGCAGCTCCGGGGCAGCCTACGAGCAGTACTTC
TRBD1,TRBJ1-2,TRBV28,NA,CASSLRQGALFLYGYTF,TGTGCCAGCAGTTTGAGGCAGGGGGCCCTATTCCTCTATGGCTACACCTTC
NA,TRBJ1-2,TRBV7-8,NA,CASSLYRVDYGYTF,TGTGCCAGCAGCTTATATAGGGTCGACTATGGCTACACCTTC
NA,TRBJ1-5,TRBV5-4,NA,CASSLGGSPQHF,TGTGCCAGCAGCTTAGGGGGTTCGCCCCAGCATTTT
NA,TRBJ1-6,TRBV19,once,CASSLQGWNSPLHF,TGTGCCAGTAGCCTACAGGGTTGGAATTCACCCCTCCACTTT
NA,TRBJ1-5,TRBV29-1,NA,CSASNQPQHF,TGCAGCGCTTCTAATCAGCCCCAGCATTTT
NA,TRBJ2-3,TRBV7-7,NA,CASSLGTGNADTQYF,TGTGCCAGCAGCTTAGGGACGGGAAACGCAGATACGCAGTATTTT
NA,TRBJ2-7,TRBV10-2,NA,CASSVAGTYEQYF,TGCGCCAGCAGTGTGGCGGGAACATACGAGCAGTACTTC